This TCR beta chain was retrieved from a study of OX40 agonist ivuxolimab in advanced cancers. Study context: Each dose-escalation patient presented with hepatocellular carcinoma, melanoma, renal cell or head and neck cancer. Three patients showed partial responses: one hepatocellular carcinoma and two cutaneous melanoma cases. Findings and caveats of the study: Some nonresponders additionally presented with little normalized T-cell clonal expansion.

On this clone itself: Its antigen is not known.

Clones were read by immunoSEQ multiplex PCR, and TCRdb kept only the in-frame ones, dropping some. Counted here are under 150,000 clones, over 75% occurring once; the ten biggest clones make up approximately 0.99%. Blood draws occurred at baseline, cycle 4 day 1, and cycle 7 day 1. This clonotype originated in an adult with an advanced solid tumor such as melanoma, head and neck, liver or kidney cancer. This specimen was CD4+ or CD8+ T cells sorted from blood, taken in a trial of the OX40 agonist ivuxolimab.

The DNA for the CDR3 is TGTGCCAGCAGCTTCCAGGGCGGACAGATTAATGAAAAACTGTTTTTT. This translates into CASSFQGGQINEKLFF. The rearrangement joins TRBV5-6 to TRBJ1-4; D might be TRBD1 (6 bases). With 2 bases removed from V and 4 bases from J, the gap between germline ends came to 15 bases. Germline V gene lookup returns CDR1 SGHDT and CDR2 YYEEEE. The CDR3 totals 16 residues.